This T cell receptor beta chain was captured in a study of T cell repertoires in aging, cancer and after chemotherapy. Turning to the study itself: Paired samples before and after chemotherapy came from glioblastoma patients receiving temozolomide-based therapy. General observations from the study: Untreated cancer patients had significantly lower blood TCR diversity than age-matched healthy donors. Immunological memory after chemotherapy cannot be judged from the repertoire data. In each cancer cohort, median generation probability increased across chemotherapy, suggesting thymic output rebounded.

Germline V gene lookup returns CDR1 SGHVS and CDR2 FNYEAQ. This CDR3 has 15 residues. V shed 5 bases and J 6 bases; nucleotides not matched to a gene: 5. In regard to this clonotype: Antigen specificity is unknown.

Peripheral blood genomic DNA, not sorted cells or RNA, was the template. Rearranged V-D-J TRB sequences were amplified with a mixed TRB-A/B primer pool. MiXCR was run by TCRdb on the multiplex PCR reads, yielding one entry per CDR3 protein. The sample includes over 1,500 distinct CDR3 sequences, about 25% of them seen just once. The V and J genes are TRBV7-6 and TRBJ1-6, with TRBD1 matching 9 bases. The TCR comes from a human donor with a solid tumor. Sequenced: blood. This CDR3 is CASSDLGQGNSPLHF. In DNA form, the CDR3 reads TGTGCCAGCAGCGACCTGGGACAGGGTAATTCACCCCTCCACTTT.